This T cell receptor beta chain was captured by sequencing in a study of T cells in Graves' hyperthyroidism and ophthalmopathy. The count of this clonotype is one. Amplified TCR beta CDR3 regions came from RNA transcripts. The TCR CDR3 was amplified in a first-round RT-PCR using the HTBI primer set. TCRdb called the multiplex PCR reads again in MiXCR, with one record for every CDR3 protein. The sample consists of about 520,000 distinct CDR3 sequences, 24% of them appearing once. Trimming left V 7 bases short and J 3 bases short, with 19 bases between. This CDR3 contains 15 residues. Germline-derived CDR1 and CDR2 are SGHAT and FQNNGV.

The origin of this receptor is a woman in her 30s with Graves' ophthalmopathy. The sequenced sample was blood. The chain combines TRBV11-2 with TRBJ2-7; possibly TRBD1 for D (6 bases). In DNA, the CDR3 is TGTGCCAGCACCCCCACACCCAGGGGAATCTACGAGCAGTACTTC. It is translated as CASTPTPRGIYEQYF. The whole variable domain, remainder taken from reference TRBV11-2 and TRBJ2-7, is EAGVAQSPRYKIIEKRQSVAFWCNPISGHATLYWYQQILGQGPKLLIQFQNNGVVDDSQLPKDRFSAERLKGVDSTLKIQPAKLEDSAVYLCASTPTPRGIYEQYFGPGTRLTVT.